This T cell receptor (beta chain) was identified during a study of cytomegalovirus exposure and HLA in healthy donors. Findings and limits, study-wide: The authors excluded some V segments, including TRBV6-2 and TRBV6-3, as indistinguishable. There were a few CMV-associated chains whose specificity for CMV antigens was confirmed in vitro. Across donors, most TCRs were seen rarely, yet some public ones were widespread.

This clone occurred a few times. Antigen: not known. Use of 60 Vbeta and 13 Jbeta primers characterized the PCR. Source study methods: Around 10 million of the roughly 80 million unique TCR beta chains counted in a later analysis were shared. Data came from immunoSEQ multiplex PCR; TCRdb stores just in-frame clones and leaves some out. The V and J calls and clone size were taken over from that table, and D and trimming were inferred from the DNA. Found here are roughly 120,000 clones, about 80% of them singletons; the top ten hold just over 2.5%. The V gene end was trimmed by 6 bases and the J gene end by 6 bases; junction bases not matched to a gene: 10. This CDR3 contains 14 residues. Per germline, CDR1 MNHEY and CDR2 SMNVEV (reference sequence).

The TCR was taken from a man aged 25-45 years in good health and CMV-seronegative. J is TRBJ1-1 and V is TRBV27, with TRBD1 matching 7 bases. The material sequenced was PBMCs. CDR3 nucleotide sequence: TGTGCCAGCAGCCCTTTCCGGACAGGCGCTGAAGCTTTCTTT. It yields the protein CASSPFRTGAEAFF.